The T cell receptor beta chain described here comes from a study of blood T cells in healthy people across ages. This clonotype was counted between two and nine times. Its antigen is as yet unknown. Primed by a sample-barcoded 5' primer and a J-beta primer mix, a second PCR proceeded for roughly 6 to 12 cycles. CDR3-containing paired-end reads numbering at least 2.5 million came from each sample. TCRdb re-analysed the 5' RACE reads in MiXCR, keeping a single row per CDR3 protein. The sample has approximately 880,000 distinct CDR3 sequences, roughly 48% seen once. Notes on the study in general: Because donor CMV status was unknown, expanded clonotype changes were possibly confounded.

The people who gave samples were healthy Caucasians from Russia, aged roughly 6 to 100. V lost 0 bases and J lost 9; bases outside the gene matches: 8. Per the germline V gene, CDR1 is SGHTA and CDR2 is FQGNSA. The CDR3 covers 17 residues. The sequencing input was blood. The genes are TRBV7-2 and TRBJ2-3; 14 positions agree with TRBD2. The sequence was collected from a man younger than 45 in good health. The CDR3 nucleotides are TGTGCCAGCAGCTTAGCCACCCCCAGACTAGCGGGGGGGACGCAGTATTTT. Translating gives CASSLATPRLAGGTQYF.